This T cell receptor beta chain was identified during a study of T cell responses to AZD1222 COVID-19 vaccine. Study-level points and caveats: With two AZD1222 doses given, Spike-specific TCR breadth and depth both rose. Most donors were white British and more were female, and clonal diversity was possibly underestimated.

V gave up 1 base and J gave up 0 bases, with 7 bases separating them. Germline V gene lookup returns CDR1 KGHSH and CDR2 LQKENI. CDR3 length: 15 residues. Regarding this clone: Its antigen remains unknown.

Only in-frame clones appear in the TCRdb table, and some are missing; sequencing was by immunoSEQ multiplex PCR. The sample holds 100,000 to 120,000 clones, 80% to 95% seen once. This clonotype was obtained from an adult who received the AZD1222 COVID-19 vaccine. The sample in question was peripheral blood, obtained 28 days after the second AZD1222 dose. The chain recombines TRBV18 with TRBJ1-3; D is undetermined. This CDR3 is CASSPLTDSGNTIYF. The CDR3 DNA reads as TGTGCCAGCTCACCACTTACGGACTCTGGAAACACCATATATTTT.